This is a list of T cell receptor beta chains from one sample in a study of PD-1 blockade in mismatch repair-deficient tumors. Method: immunoSEQ multiplex PCR; TCRdb's copy keeps in-frame clones and lacks some. Of around 38,000 clones in the sample, about four fifths were seen once. This specimen was peripheral blood, taken 4 weeks after starting pembrolizumab. The receptors here all came from an adult with mismatch repair-deficient cancer. The CDR3 runs from the conserved cysteine through the conserved F or W.

v_gene	j_gene	CDR3aa
TRBV7-9	TRBJ1-3	CASSLRNSGNTIYF
TRBV2	TRBJ2-1	CASSDSTPLNRGYNEQFF
TRBV13	TRBJ1-1	CASSPQMNTEAFF
TRBV30	TRBJ2-7	CAWSVGGWSSYEQYF
TRBV5-6	TRBJ1-2	CASSLTENGYTF
TRBV5-1	TRBJ2-7	CASSTSGRAYEQYF
TRBV2	TRBJ2-5	CASASQSQTQYF
TRBV18	TRBJ1-1	CASSYGRTANTEAFF
TRBV7-9	TRBJ2-5	CASSYGAVKIQETQYF
TRBV28	TRBJ2-2	CASSLDAGTYYTGELFF
TRBV28	TRBJ2-7	CASSPTGLSYEQYF
TRBV11-2	TRBJ2-5	CASSLRRRGTSIFAETQYF
TRBV7-8	TRBJ2-1	CASSLMSLPYNEQFF
TRBV5-1	TRBJ2-3	CASSLGASGGTDTQYF
TRBV5-5	TRBJ2-5	CASSLGGRQSLETQYF
TRBV7-8	TRBJ2-1	CASSLVRGRAVNEQFF
TRBV6-6	TRBJ1-2	CASSSAGVVGYTF
TRBV27	TRBJ2-5	CASSKQGPSQGTQYF
TRBV6-5	TRBJ2-2	CASSYRTPNTGELFF
TRBV6-6	TRBJ2-3	CASSSPGGTDTQYF
TRBV29-1	TRBJ2-7	CSVDGGSSYEQYF
TRBV5-6	TRBJ1-4	CASSLAGTGEKLFF
TRBV9	TRBJ2-7	CASRGNNQGARDEQYF
TRBV14	TRBJ2-7	CASSPTGTGRYEQYF